This T cell receptor beta chain was profiled in a study of cytomegalovirus exposure and HLA in healthy donors. Study-level results: Apart from CMV serostatus, no immune exposure information was available. A list of 164 TCR beta chains associated with cytomegalovirus was given. A link between a missense DCLRE1C variant and TCR beta V- and J-gene trimming emerged from a later analysis. It emerged from a later analysis that several of the most significant clusters appeared to be linked to common viral pathogens.

This CDR3 spans 14 amino acids. On this clone: Its antigen remains unknown.

A multiplex PCR was run with 60 Vbeta primers and 13 Jbeta primers. Assay: immunoSEQ multiplex PCR; the TCRdb copy retains only in-frame clones and omits some. The sample has approximately 170,000 clones, 65% to 85% seen once. The TCR comes from a woman between 40 and 55 years old in good health and CMV-seropositive. The V gene is TRBV1, the J gene TRBJ2-7; the table's TRBD2 call for D was not verified on the DNA. TRBV1 is tagged as a pseudogene. The sequenced sample was PBMCs. CDR3 amino acids: CTSSQTSGAYEQYF. The DNA for the CDR3 is TGCACCAGCAGCCAGACTAGCGGGGCCTACGAGCAGTACTTC.